Following are 23 T cell receptor beta chains from one sample sequenced in a study of identical twins. MiXCR, run by TCRdb on the 5' RACE reads, gives a single entry per CDR3 protein. The table records about 520,000 distinct CDR3 sequences, around 20% of them present only once. This sample was shared with a second study, whose subject was T cells expressing NK-cell markers.

The sample taken for sequencing was CD4+ T cells sorted from blood. The receptors were gathered from a woman younger than 35 in good health.

This clonotype was observed many times. V and J are TRBV5-5 and TRBJ1-2; no firm D call. Germline loops: CDR1 SGHKS, CDR2 YYEKEE (reference sequence). The CDR3 totals 13 residues. V was clipped by 4 bases and J by 2 bases, with 9 bases between them. CDR3 residues: CASSDMSNYGYTF. CDR3 nucleotide sequence: TGTGCCAGCAGCGACATGTCCAACTATGGCTACACCTTC.

Turning to this clonotype: Germline is not matched at one junction end, which may reflect a read error. The CDR3, as DNA: TGTGCCAGCAGCTTGGTGGCGACAGGGGAAAATGAGCGGTTCTTC. Its protein product is CASSLVATGENERFF. This rearrangement joins TRBV5-6 to TRBJ2-1; TRBD1 aligns across 8 bases. The CDR3 extends over 15 amino acids. CDR1 and CDR2 (germline): SGHDT, YYEEEE.

With respect to this clonotype: A junction end diverges from the germline sequence, so it may reflect a read error. This chain connects TRBV5-1 to TRBJ2-3; D remains ambiguous. The germline gives CDR1 SGHRS, CDR2 YFSETQ. This CDR3 is built from 14 residues. This chain's CDR3 is CASTLDGSTDTQYF. The DNA of the CDR3 is TGCGCCAGCACCTTGGACGGGAGCACAGATACGCAGTATTTT. The full variable domain, rest sourced from reference TRBV5-1 and TRBJ2-3, is KAGVTQTPRYLIKTRGQQVTLSCSPISGHRSVSWYQQTPGQGLQFLFEYFSETQRNKGNFPGRFSGRQFSNSRSEMNVSTLELGDSALYLCASTLDGSTDTQYFGPGTRLTVL.

A few counts support this clonotype. This chain connects TRBV6-2 or TRBV6-3 to TRBJ2-7; 7 nucleotides agree with TRBD2. CDR1 MNHEY and CDR2 SVGEGT come from the germline V gene. The CDR3 is 14 amino acids. Unmatched junction bases numbered 7, after V lost 3 bases and J lost 5 bases. CDR3 sequence: CASSYPTSDHEQYF. Written as DNA, the CDR3 is TGTGCCAGCAGTTATCCCACTAGCGACCACGAGCAGTACTTC.

This clonotype has only a few counts. This chain connects TRBV9 to TRBJ2-1; possibly TRBD2 for D (7 bases). Between the trimmed V and J ends, which lost 3 bases and 4 bases, there was a span of 14 bases. CDR1 is SGDLS and CDR2 is YYNGEE in the germline V gene. The CDR3 sequence is 15 residues long. DNA of the CDR3: TGTGCCAGCAGCGGCCTGGGGGGGCCTTACAATGAGCAGTTCTTC. Translated: CASSGLGGPYNEQFF.

V is TRBV7-3 and J is TRBJ2-1; 8 nucleotides align to TRBD2. The CDR3 covers 14 residues. The J segment lost 7 bases and the V segment lost 3 bases, leaving 5 bases of the junction unmatched. The germline V gene has CDR1 SGHTA and CDR2 FQGTGA. The CDR3 region is CASSFPGGLNEQFF. CDR3 DNA: TGTGCCAGCAGCTTCCCGGGGGGGCTTAATGAGCAGTTCTTC.

The rearrangement joins TRBV6-5 to TRBJ1-2, with unresolved D. Germline V gene sequence: CDR1 MNHEY, CDR2 SVGAGI. V was pared by 0 bases and J by 0 bases, with 8 bases between. This CDR3 spans 15 amino acids. The CDR3 loop reads CASSYSPIANYGYTF. CDR3 bases: TGTGCCAGCAGTTACTCCCCAATTGCTAACTATGGCTACACCTTC.

In this sample, this clonotype turned up a few times. The J gene is TRBJ2-5, the V gene TRBV6-2 or TRBV6-3; possible D gene TRBD2, 5 bases. Germline V gene sequence: CDR1 MNHEY, CDR2 SVGEGT. The germline V and J ends were trimmed by 6 bases and 5 bases, with 10 bases remaining between them. This CDR3 comprises 12 residues. DNA for the CDR3: TGTGCCAGCAGAGCTGGCGGGGAGACCCAGTACTTC. Translation: CASRAGGETQYF.

The chain links TRBV12-3 or TRBV12-4 to TRBJ2-2; 7 positions match TRBD1. The CDR3 is made up of 14 amino acids. V trimming: 11 bases; J trimming: 0 bases; junction bases outside the gene matches: 6. The CDR3 reads CAATGTANTGELFF. CDR3 nucleotide sequence: TGTGCCGCCACCGGGACAGCGAACACCGGGGAGCTGTTTTTT.

The rearrangement links TRBV12-3 or TRBV12-4 to TRBJ2-5; 9 nucleotides align to TRBD2. The V gene end was trimmed by 5 bases and the J gene end by 2 bases; junction bases not matched to a gene: 3. The CDR3 contains 14 residues. The CDR3 sequence: CASSTRGGQETQYF. The CDR3 DNA reads TGTGCCAGCAGTACGCGGGGGGGGCAAGAGACCCAGTACTTC.

This clonotype appeared a few times. CDR3 nucleotide sequence: TGTGCCAGCAGCGTAGGGGTCGGACTAGCAGTAGATACGCAGTATTTT. Its protein product is CASSVGVGLAVDTQYF. The gene calls are TRBV9 and TRBJ2-3, with 8 nucleotides matching TRBD2. V shed 0 bases, J shed 5 bases, and the junction held 8 bases outside the gene matches. The CDR3 totals 16 residues. Per the germline V gene, CDR1 is SGDLS and CDR2 is YYNGEE.

This clonotype was seen only a few times. The genes are TRBV20-1 and TRBJ2-3; D perhaps matches TRBD1 (5 bases). CDR1 DFQATT and CDR2 SNEGSKA come from the germline V gene (reference sequence). V was clipped by 3 bases and J by 0 bases, with 10 bases between them. The CDR3 sequence is 14 residues long. CDR3 residues: CSASGAPSTDTQYF. The CDR3 DNA is TGCAGTGCTAGTGGGGCCCCTAGCACAGATACGCAGTATTTT.

J is TRBJ1-1 and V is TRBV5-1; 7 positions agree with TRBD1. Germline CDR1 is SGHRS and CDR2 is YFSETQ. The CDR3 runs to 16 residues. The trim removed 0 bases at V and 0 bases at J, leaving 5 bases unmatched. CDR3 nucleotide sequence: TGCGCCAGCAGCTTGGAGAAGGGGGCCATGAACACTGAAGCTTTCTTT. Translated: CASSLEKGAMNTEAFF.

The V call is TRBV7-9, the J call TRBJ2-1, with 15 positions matching TRBD2. The V segment lost 4 bases and the J segment 5 bases; nucleotides outside the gene matches: 3. The CDR3 is made up of 16 amino acids. Per germline, CDR1 SEHNR and CDR2 FQNEAQ (reference sequence). The CDR3 DNA is TGTGCCAGCAGCTCGGGACTAGCGGGAGGTCACAATGAGCAGTTCTTC. Encoded protein: CASSSGLAGGHNEQFF.

V is TRBV6-1 and J is TRBJ1-2; D not resolved. Trimming cost V 6 bases and J 6 bases, with 17 bases left between them. CDR1 and CDR2 (germline): MNHNS, SASEGT. The CDR3 is 14 amino acids. CDR3 residues: CASRRSATNHGYTF. The CDR3 DNA reads TGTGCCAGCAGGAGGTCCGCGACTAATCATGGCTACACCTTC.

There are a few counts of this clonotype. The V call is TRBV29-1, the J call TRBJ2-2; no clear D. The length of the CDR3 is 13 residues. Trimming stripped 2 bases from V and 4 bases from J, with 8 bases between. Germline V gene lookup returns CDR1 SQVTM and CDR2 ANQGSEA. The CDR3 DNA is TGCAGCGTTGAAAAGGTCCTCACCGGGGAGCTGTTTTTT. It is translated as CSVEKVLTGELFF.

The CDR3 DNA follows: TGCGCCAGCAGCTTGGAGGGTAACAGGGGATACCCTAACTATGGCTACACCTTC. The encoded protein is CASSLEGNRGYPNYGYTF. The chain combines TRBV5-1 with TRBJ1-2, with TRBD1 matching over 7 bases. The CDR3 consists of 18 residues. The ends lost 0 bases at V and 0 bases at J; junction bases unmatched: 11. The germline gives CDR1 SGHRS, CDR2 YFSETQ. The complete variable domain, with remaining parts taken from reference TRBV5-1 and TRBJ1-2, reads KAGVTQTPRYLIKTRGQQVTLSCSPISGHRSVSWYQQTPGQGLQFLFEYFSETQRNKGNFPGRFSGRQFSNSRSEMNVSTLELGDSALYLCASSLEGNRGYPNYGYTFGSGTRLTVV.

Many counts were recorded for this clonotype. J is TRBJ2-1 and V is TRBV20-1, with 11 bases matching TRBD2. J lost 4 bases, V lost 5 bases, and 4 bases had no gene match. Germline loops: CDR1 DFQATT, CDR2 SNEGSKA (reference sequence). The CDR3 totals 14 residues. The CDR3 DNA is TGCAGTGCTGTGACTAGCGGGACATACAATGAGCAGTTCTTC. This sequence encodes CSAVTSGTYNEQFF.

This clonotype was recorded at least ten times. The chain carries TRBV12-3 or TRBV12-4 and TRBJ1-2, with TRBD1 identical over 7 bases. This CDR3 has 14 residues. The V and J ends lost 8 bases and 4 bases, in that order; junction bases with no gene match: 10. The CDR3 DNA follows: TGTGCCAGCGGAGGAGGGGGCTCCCGCTATGGCTACACCTTC. Protein: CASGGGGSRYGYTF.

V is TRBV5-1 and J is TRBJ2-1, with TRBD2 matching over 8 bases. The CDR3 has 16 amino acids. V trimming: 4 bases; J trimming: 7 bases; junction bases outside the gene matches: 13. Germline loops: CDR1 SGHRS, CDR2 YFSETQ. The CDR3 is CASSPGIAGFGNEQFF. The CDR3 nucleotides are TGCGCCAGCAGCCCTGGGATAGCGGGGTTTGGGAATGAGCAGTTCTTC.

This chain connects TRBV27 to TRBJ2-7; perhaps TRBD1 as D (5 bases). The CDR3 is 15 amino acids. CDR1 and CDR2 from the germline V gene are MNHEY and SMNVEV (reference sequence). Trimming took 3 bases from V and 1 from J, leaving 13 bases between them. CDR3 bases: TGTGCCAGCAGTTTGGTAGCAGGGTTGTCCTACGAGCAGTACTTC. It specifies CASSLVAGLSYEQYF.

The rearrangement joins TRBV9 to TRBJ2-1, with D possibly matching TRBD2 (6 bases). This CDR3 is built from 16 residues. Germline V lookup: CDR1 SGDLS, CDR2 YYNGEE. V was shortened by 0 bases and J by 8 bases, with 18 bases between the two germline ends. CDR3 sequence: CASSVAAGILSYEQFF. The CDR3 DNA sequence: TGTGCCAGCAGCGTAGCGGCGGGGATCCTATCCTATGAGCAGTTCTTC.

In its sample, this clonotype was seen a few times. The chain combines TRBV27 with TRBJ1-5; 7 bases line up with TRBD1. V lost 2 bases and J lost 7; bases outside the gene matches: 11. The CDR3 runs to 16 residues. The V gene's germline CDR1 is MNHEY and CDR2 SMNVEV (reference sequence). The CDR3 reads CASSLGPPGGVQPQHF. The CDR3 DNA reads TGTGCCAGCAGTTTAGGACCACCAGGGGGTGTGCAGCCCCAGCATTTT.